This T cell receptor beta chain was sequenced in a study of T cell responses to AZD1222 COVID-19 vaccine. Sequencing was performed with immunoSEQ multiplex PCR; in TCRdb, only in-frame clones are kept and a portion is missing. The sample has about 150,000 clones; 92% are singletons. The study's findings and limits: Receipt of two AZD1222 doses was followed by a rise in Spike-specific TCR breadth and depth. White British ancestry dominated among donors, who included more females, and clonal diversity was possibly underestimated.

The CDR3 is made up of 11 amino acids. The V end was cut by 5 bases, the J end by 8 bases, with 8 bases between. Germline CDR1 is SGHKS and CDR2 is YYEKEE (reference sequence). As regards this clone: Antigen specificity is unknown.

This rearrangement joins TRBV5-5 to TRBJ2-1; D gene uncertain. Specimen: peripheral blood, collected 28 days after the second AZD1222 dose. This receptor was identified in an adult who received the AZD1222 COVID-19 vaccine. CDR3 protein: CASRWADEQFF. The CDR3 coding sequence is TGTGCCAGCAGGTGGGCGGATGAGCAGTTCTTC.